This entry concerns a single TCR beta chain. Its matching antigen is unknown. Scientists ran DNA taken from cultured CD4+ T cells through the Oncomine TCR Beta short-read assay for sequencing. In TCRdb, the PCR reads were re-called with MiXCR into one record per CDR3 protein. Of approximately 10,000 distinct CDR3 sequences listed, just over 60% are singletons. The source of the sample is a study of vaccination and CD4 T cells after COVID-19. J lost 5 bases, V lost 3 bases, and 4 bases had no gene match. The CDR3 is 14 residues long. Stated treatment: 10-day PBMC culture with coronavirus spike peptide pools or control peptides (ViraFEST assay).

The chain uses TRBV12-3 or TRBV12-4 and TRBJ1-5, with 7 bases lining up with TRBD1. The source material was CD4+ T cells from blood, cultured in vitro. This receptor was identified in a human donor who had recovered from COVID-19. CDR3 in DNA: TGTGCCAGCAGTTTCCGGGACAGCTATCAGCCCCAGCATTTT. As protein: CASSFRDSYQPQHF.